This T cell receptor (beta chain) was recorded in a study of post-analysis software for immune sequencing data. The CDR3 has 15 amino acids. Germline assignment: CDR1 SGHNT and CDR2 YENEEA. The V end was cut by 2 bases, the J end by 3 bases, with 12 bases between. Overall study findings and caveats: People with multiple sclerosis had a significantly lower normalized Chao1 diversity than controls did. Compared with controls, patients had more of about 5 TRBV segments, including TRBV5-6, TRBV5-1 and TRBV20-1.

In this sample, this clonotype turned up a few times. Antigen: not known. cDNA libraries for TCR beta contained unique molecular identifiers. TCRdb re-analysed the PCR reads in MiXCR, keeping a single row per CDR3 protein. The table has hundreds of thousands of distinct CDR3 sequences, 44% seen once. This sequence was found in a girl between 10 and 17 years old with multiple sclerosis. The chain uses TRBV11-3 and TRBJ2-3, with D perhaps TRBD2 (5 bases). Sequencing used blood. The CDR3 nucleotides read TGTGCCAGCAGCTTAATCGGAGGAAGGACAGATACGCAGTATTTT. This sequence encodes CASSLIGGRTDTQYF.